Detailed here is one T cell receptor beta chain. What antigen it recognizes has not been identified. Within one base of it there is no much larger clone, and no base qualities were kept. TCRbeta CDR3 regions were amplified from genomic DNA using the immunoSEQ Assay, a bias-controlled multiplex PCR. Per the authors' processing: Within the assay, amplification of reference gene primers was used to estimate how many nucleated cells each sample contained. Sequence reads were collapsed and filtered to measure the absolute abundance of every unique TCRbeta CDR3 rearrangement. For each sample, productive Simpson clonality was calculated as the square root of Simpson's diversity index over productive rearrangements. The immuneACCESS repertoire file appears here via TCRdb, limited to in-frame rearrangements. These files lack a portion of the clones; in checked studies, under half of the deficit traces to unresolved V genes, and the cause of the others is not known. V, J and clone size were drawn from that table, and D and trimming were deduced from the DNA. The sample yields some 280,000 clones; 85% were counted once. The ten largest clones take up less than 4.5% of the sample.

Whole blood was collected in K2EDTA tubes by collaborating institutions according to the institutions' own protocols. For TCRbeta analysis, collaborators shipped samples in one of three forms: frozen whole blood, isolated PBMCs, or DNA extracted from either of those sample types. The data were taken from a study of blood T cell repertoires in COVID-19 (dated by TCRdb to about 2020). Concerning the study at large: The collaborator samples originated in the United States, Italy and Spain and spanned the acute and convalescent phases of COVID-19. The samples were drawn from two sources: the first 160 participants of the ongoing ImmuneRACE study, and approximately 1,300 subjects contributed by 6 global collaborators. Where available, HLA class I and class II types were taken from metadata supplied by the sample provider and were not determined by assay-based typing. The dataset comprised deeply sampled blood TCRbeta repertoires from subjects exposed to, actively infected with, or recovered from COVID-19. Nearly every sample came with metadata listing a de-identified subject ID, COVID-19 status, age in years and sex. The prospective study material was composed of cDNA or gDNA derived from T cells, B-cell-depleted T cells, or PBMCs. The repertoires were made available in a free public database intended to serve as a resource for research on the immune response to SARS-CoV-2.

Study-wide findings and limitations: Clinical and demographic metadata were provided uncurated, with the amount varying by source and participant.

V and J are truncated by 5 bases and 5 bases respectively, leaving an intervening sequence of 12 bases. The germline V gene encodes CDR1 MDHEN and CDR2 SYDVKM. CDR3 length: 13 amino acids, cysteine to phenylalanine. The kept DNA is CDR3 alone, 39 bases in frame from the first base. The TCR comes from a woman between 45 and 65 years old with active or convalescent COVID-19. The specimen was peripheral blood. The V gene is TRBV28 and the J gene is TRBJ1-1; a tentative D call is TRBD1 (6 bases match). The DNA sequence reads TGTGCCAGCAGTAGGGGGGGTGTTACTGAAGCTTTCTTT. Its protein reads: CASSRGGVTEAFF.